One sample yielded the 27 T cell receptor beta chains listed below, sequenced in a study of cytomegalovirus exposure and HLA in healthy donors. Primers for the PCR totalled 60 Vbeta and 13 Jbeta. Repertoires were generated with immunoSEQ multiplex PCR, while TCRdb's copy carries only in-frame clones and drops some. Among 180,000 or so clones listed, under 80% were seen once. The sample was PBMCs. The receptors were gathered from a woman in her 30s in good health and CMV-seropositive.

The chain carries TRBV5-6 and TRBJ2-5; TRBD2 agrees at 8 bases. In germline, CDR1 is SGHDT, CDR2 YYEEEE. Trimming removed 4 bases from V and 2 bases from J; junction bases left unmatched: 7. The CDR3 is 15 amino acids. CDR3 protein: CASSLGLASQETQYF. The CDR3 DNA reads as TGTGCCAGCAGCCTAGGACTAGCCTCTCAAGAGACCCAGTACTTC.

The chain links TRBV15 to TRBJ2-5, with 10 bases that match TRBD2. From germline, CDR1 is LNHNV and CDR2 YYDKDF (reference sequence). The trim removed 3 bases at V and 4 bases at J, leaving 11 bases unmatched. The CDR3 has 17 residues. The CDR3 is CATSRGRGLAGAETQYF. CDR3 coding DNA: TGTGCCACCAGCAGGGGCCGGGGGCTAGCGGGGGCAGAGACCCAGTACTTC.

The chain combines TRBV2 with TRBJ1-6; 9 bases align to TRBD1. Germline V CDR1 and CDR2: SNHLY, FYNNEI. The CDR3 sequence is 19 residues long. V gave up 6 bases and J gave up 5 bases; unmatched junction bases: 17. The CDR3 nucleotides read TGTGCCAGCAGCCTTAAGGGACAGGGCCTTACGAAGCATAATTCACCCCTCCACTTT. It is translated as CASSLKGQGLTKHNSPLHF.

This rearrangement joins TRBV18 to TRBJ1-1; no reliable D call. Germline loops: CDR1 KGHSH, CDR2 LQKENI. The CDR3 is 12 residues long. The ends were cut back, 6 bases at V and 2 bases at J, with 7 bases in the middle. The CDR3 nucleotides read TGTGCCAGCTCTCCTAGAAACACTGAAGCTTTCTTT. It codes for CASSPRNTEAFF.

The chain links TRBV5-4 to TRBJ2-1, with TRBD2 identical over 8 bases. Germline V gives CDR1 SGHNT, CDR2 YYREEE (reference sequence). With 5 bases clipped from V and 9 bases from J, the junction kept 13 bases outside the gene matches. CDR3 length: 15 amino acids. CDR3 in DNA: TGTGCCAGCAGATGGGGCCCGGGGGGGCCCGGTGAGCAGTTCTTC. Its translation is CASRWGPGGPGEQFF.

The chain is built from TRBV6-6 and TRBJ2-1; D call uncertain. Germline V gives CDR1 MNHNY, CDR2 SVGAGI (reference sequence). This CDR3 comprises 11 residues. Trimming removed 2 bases at V and 7 bases at J, with 3 bases between. CDR3: CASSYLNEQFF. In DNA, the CDR3 is TGTGCCAGCAGTTACCTAAATGAGCAGTTCTTC.

This clone came up once. The junction does not match germline at one end; this may be a read error. This chain links TRBV5-1 with TRBJ2-1, with 12 bases lining up with TRBD2. CDR1 SGHRS and CDR2 YFSETQ come from the germline V gene. CDR3 length equals 14 residues. The CDR3: CASTSGGPYNEQFF. The CDR3 coding sequence is TGCGCCAGTACTAGCGGGGGGCCCTATAATGAGCAGTTCTTC.

The chain combines TRBV6-6 with TRBJ2-5, with D maybe TRBD2 (6 bases). The DNA end favors TRBJ2-7, so the J call may be wrong. The germline gives CDR1 MNHNY, CDR2 SVGAGI (reference sequence). This CDR3 comprises 12 residues. In DNA, the CDR3 is TGTGCCAGCAGCTACCGGGAGCACGAGCAGTACTTC. Residues: CASSYREHEQYF.

V usage is TRBV9 and J usage is TRBJ1-3; D uncertain. V lost 2 bases and J lost 0, with 9 bases in between. CDR1 SGDLS and CDR2 YYNGEE come from the germline V gene. This CDR3 comprises 15 residues. CDR3 protein: CASSVAGNSGNTIYF. CDR3 coding DNA: TGTGCCAGCAGCGTTGCGGGGAACTCTGGAAACACCATATATTTT.

The chain carries TRBV7-2 and TRBJ1-5; D call uncertain. CDR1 is SGHTA, CDR2 FQGNSA, per germline. Between the trimmed V and J ends, which lost 1 base and 8 bases, there was a span of 6 bases. This CDR3 contains 12 residues. The CDR3 region is CASSLVSEPQHF. The CDR3 nucleotides are TGTGCCAGCAGCTTAGTTTCAGAGCCCCAGCATTTT.

This clone was seen just once. This sequence joins TRBV28 and TRBJ1-5, with D perhaps TRBD1 (6 bases). Per the germline V gene, CDR1 is MDHEN and CDR2 is SYDVKM. Deletions cut 6 bases from V and 0 bases from J, with 27 bases between. The CDR3 is made up of 20 amino acids. In nucleotides, the CDR3 is TGTGCCAGCAGCCCGTGCCGGGACACAATGGGGCCATATAGCAATCAGCCCCAGCATTTT. Protein: CASSPCRDTMGPYSNQPQHF.

This rearrangement joins TRBV5-1 to TRBJ1-2; maybe TRBD1 (5 bases). Germline lookup yields CDR1 SGHRS and CDR2 YFSETQ. This CDR3 is 15 amino acids long. V lost 4 bases to trimming and J lost 0 bases, with 13 bases between them. This chain's CDR3 is CASSPTGGANYGYTF. CDR3 sequence (DNA): TGCGCCAGCAGCCCCACGGGGGGAGCTAACTATGGCTACACCTTC.

The CDR3 loop is CASRQPSGNTIYF. The CDR3 DNA is TGTGCCAGCAGACAGCCCTCTGGAAACACCATATATTTT. The chain recombines TRBV28 with TRBJ1-3; no clear D gene. V lost 6 bases to trimming and J lost 0 bases, with 6 bases between them. This CDR3 has 13 amino acids. CDR1 and CDR2 (germline): MDHEN, SYDVKM.

J is TRBJ2-3 and V is TRBV5-6, with D unclear. Germline-derived CDR1 and CDR2 are SGHDT and YYEEEE. V lost 5 bases to trimming and J lost 1 base, with 14 bases between them. The CDR3 totals 15 residues. The CDR3 DNA sequence: TGTGCCAGCAGTGTGTTAGCTCTTGGCACAGATACGCAGTATTTT. Translation gives CASSVLALGTDTQYF.

V gene TRBV5-1 combines with J gene TRBJ1-6; 8 positions agree with TRBD1. The V gene's germline CDR1 is SGHRS and CDR2 YFSETQ. The CDR3 runs 14 residues. Losses at the gene ends were 4 bases for V and 9 bases for J; bases not matched to a gene: 6. Here the CDR3 DNA reads TGCGCCAGCAGCGCGGGGACAGGAGGTTCACCCCTCCACTTT. Translating it yields CASSAGTGGSPLHF.

CDR3 in amino acids: CASSLTTHRNTIYF. The CDR3, as DNA: TGTGCCAGCAGCTTAACCACACACCGAAACACCATATATTTT. The chain carries TRBV7-9 and TRBJ1-3; D uncertain. Trimming removed 2 bases from V and 5 bases from J, with 10 bases in between. Germline V gene lookup returns CDR1 SEHNR and CDR2 FQNEAQ (reference sequence). This CDR3 region has 14 residues.

The CDR3 DNA follows: TGTGCCAGCACTTCCGGGACAGGGGGGGGCGAGCAGTACTTC. This encodes CASTSGTGGGEQYF. The chain uses TRBV28 and TRBJ2-7, with TRBD1 matching 11 bases. This CDR3 has 14 amino acids. J was trimmed by 6 bases and V by 7 bases; bases with no gene match: 8. Germline V CDR1 and CDR2: MDHEN, SYDVKM.

This clone was detected only once. The chain carries TRBV5-5 and TRBJ1-5; D gene unclear. The CDR3 sequence is 13 residues long. V was clipped by 2 bases and J by 6 bases, with 9 bases between them. Germline values: CDR1 SGHKS, CDR2 YYEKEE (reference sequence). CDR3 sequence: CASSLSIFQPQHF. The CDR3 DNA reads TGTGCCAGCAGCTTATCAATTTTTCAGCCCCAGCATTTT.

This clone was seen a handful of times. The chain combines TRBV6-1 with TRBJ2-1; 9 bases are shared with TRBD1. The V gene end was trimmed by 9 bases and the J gene end by 5 bases; junction bases not matched to a gene: 8. Germline V gene lookup returns CDR1 MNHNS and CDR2 SASEGT. The CDR3 contains 14 residues. In nucleotides, the CDR3 is TGTGCCAGTCGGGACAGGGTAGGCGACAATGAGCAGTTCTTC. This encodes CASRDRVGDNEQFF.

In this sample, this clone turned up a few times. The rearrangement joins TRBV15 to TRBJ1-5; no clear D. This CDR3 has 16 residues. Germline V gives CDR1 LNHNV, CDR2 YYDKDF (reference sequence). V lost 0 bases and J lost 2, with 11 bases in between. The CDR3, as DNA: TGTGCCACCAGCAGAGATCGGGAATTACGCAATCAGCCCCAGCATTTT. This gives the protein CATSRDRELRNQPQHF.

This clone was counted once. J is TRBJ1-5 and V is TRBV7-9; maybe TRBD1 (5 bases). Germline V CDR1 and CDR2: SEHNR, FQNEAQ (reference sequence). The V and J ends lost 5 bases and 6 bases respectively, with 14 bases between them. The CDR3 sequence is 14 residues long. As DNA, the CDR3 is TGTGCCAGCAGCGCCGGGGGGTTCAGTCAGCCCCAGCATTTT. The encoded protein is CASSAGGFSQPQHF. The whole variable domain, remainder taken from reference TRBV7-9 and TRBJ1-5, is DTGVSQNPRHKITKRGQNVTFRCDPISEHNRLYWYRQTLGQGPEFLTYFQNEAQLEKSRLLSDRFSAERPKGSFSTLEIQRTEQGDSAMYLCASSAGGFSQPQHFGDGTRLSIL.

V usage is TRBV6-5 and J usage is TRBJ1-6; 8 positions agree with TRBD1. Losses at the gene ends were 0 bases for V and 7 bases for J; bases not matched to a gene: 5. CDR3 size: 16 residues. CDR1 and CDR2 from the germline V gene are MNHEY and SVGAGI. CDR3 bases: TGTGCCAGCAGTTACTCAAGACGACAGGGGAATTCACCCCTCCACTTT. Translating gives CASSYSRRQGNSPLHF.

About this clone: At one of its ends the junction is not consistent with the germline gene, which may arise from a read error. J is TRBJ2-6 and V is TRBV7-9; 7 bases line up with TRBD1. The CDR3 loop spans 17 amino acids. Germline V gene sequence: CDR1 SEHNR, CDR2 FQNEAQ (reference sequence). CDR3 nucleotide sequence: TGTGCCAGCAGCTTAGAGGGGGCGGTCTCTGGGGCCAACGGCCTGACTTTC. This translates into CASSLEGAVSGANGLTF. Full variable domain (rest looked up from reference TRBV7-9 and TRBJ2-6): DTGVSQNPRHKITKRGQNVTFRCDPISEHNRLYWYRQTLGQGPEFLTYFQNEAQLEKSRLLSDRFSAERPKGSFSTLEIQRTEQGDSAMYLCASSLEGAVSGANGLTFGAGSRLTVL.

The chain couples TRBV9 to TRBJ2-3, with TRBD1 matching 9 bases. With 0 bases clipped from V and 6 bases from J, the junction kept 5 bases outside the gene matches. This CDR3 has 15 amino acids. Germline V gene lookup returns CDR1 SGDLS and CDR2 YYNGEE. CDR3: CASSVVRDRADTQYF. The CDR3 nucleotides read TGTGCCAGCAGCGTAGTAAGGGACAGGGCGGATACGCAGTATTTT.

The gene calls are TRBV9 and TRBJ2-2; D is unresolved. V was trimmed by 5 bases and J by 3 bases, leaving 5 bases between them. Germline V lookup: CDR1 SGDLS, CDR2 YYNGEE. The CDR3 sequence is 12 residues long. Written as DNA, the CDR3 is TGTGCCAGCAGGGCGGACACCGGGGAGCTGTTTTTT. It yields the protein CASRADTGELFF.

V usage is TRBV6-6 and J usage is TRBJ2-1; unclear D gene. CDR1 and CDR2 (germline): MNHNY, SVGAGI (reference sequence). The V gene lost 5 bases and the J gene lost 4 bases, with 9 bases spanning the gap. CDR3 length: 13 amino acids. This chain's CDR3 is CASSPQTYNEQFF. CDR3 bases: TGTGCCAGCAGTCCCCAGACTTACAATGAGCAGTTCTTC.

This chain uses TRBV10-1 with TRBJ2-3; D remains unclear. V lost 5 bases, J lost 2 bases, and 11 bases lay in between. This CDR3 comprises 14 residues. Germline V CDR1 and CDR2: WNHNN, SYGVQD (reference sequence). CDR3 in DNA: TGCGCCAGCAGTCCGTCACATGTCACAGATACGCAGTATTTT. Amino acids: CASSPSHVTDTQYF.